One sample yielded the 14 T cell receptor beta chains listed below, sequenced in a study of T-cell memory formation after mild COVID-19. One entry per CDR3 protein results from TCRdb running MiXCR on the 5' RACE reads. Of 350,000 to 400,000 distinct CDR3 sequences in the sample, about 15% were seen once. The sequenced material came from PBMCs or a T cell subset sorted from them (not recorded which). The receptors here all came from a man between 18 and 29 years old who had mild COVID-19 (a few samples of this study predate the infection). Cell type and time point are not known.

This clonotype came up a few times. V gene TRBV20-1 combines with J gene TRBJ2-5; TRBD2 aligns across 12 bases. The CDR3 sequence is 16 residues long. V dropped 5 bases and J dropped 0; count of bases not matched to a gene: 7. Germline V CDR1 and CDR2: DFQATT, SNEGSKA (reference sequence). CDR3 nucleotides: TGCAGTGCTTGCCGCACTAGCGGGGGGTACCAAGAGACCCAGTACTTC. This translates into CSACRTSGGYQETQYF.

This clonotype was counted a few times. The chain's CDR3 is CAVGAGDEKLFF. CDR3 coding DNA: TGTGCCGTGGGGGCGGGAGATGAAAAACTGTTTTTT. The V call is TRBV12-3 or TRBV12-4, the J call TRBJ1-4; D perhaps matches TRBD1 (6 bases). The CDR3 totals 12 residues. Trimming shortened V by 11 bases and J by 6 bases, and 13 bases separated the two germline ends.

CDR3 residues: CASSPPGGLGGGDTQYF. The CDR3 DNA sequence: TGCGCCAGCAGCCCCCCCGGGGGACTAGGAGGGGGGGATACGCAGTATTTT. The chain is built from TRBV4-1 and TRBJ2-3; 8 bases map to TRBD2. The germline V gene has CDR1 MGHRA and CDR2 YSYEKL. The junction had 15 bases not matched to a gene; V was cut back by 4 bases and J by 6 bases. The CDR3 sequence is 17 residues long.

The chain employs TRBV6-2 or TRBV6-3 and TRBJ2-1, with unresolved D. Trimming shortened V by 8 bases and J by 8 bases, and 10 bases separated the two germline ends. The CDR3 is 11 amino acids. Germline CDR1 and CDR2: MNHEY and SVGEGT. The DNA of the CDR3 is TGTGCCAGCGGGTCGCTGTATGAGCAGTTCTTC. Residues: CASGSLYEQFF.

This clonotype was found a few times. The V gene is TRBV19, the J gene TRBJ2-3, with 7 bases fitting TRBD2. J gave up 4 bases and V 4 bases, and 8 bases lay outside the gene matches. This CDR3 has 15 amino acids. CDR1 and CDR2 from the germline V gene are LNHDA and SQIVND (reference sequence). As DNA, the CDR3 is TGTGCCAGTAGTACGACTAGCTTGGCGGCAGATACGCAGTATTTT. Translating it yields CASSTTSLAADTQYF.

The rearrangement joins TRBV9 to TRBJ2-1; D uncertain. This CDR3 region has 14 residues. CDR1 SGDLS and CDR2 YYNGEE come from the germline V gene. V shed 0 bases and J shed 5 bases, with 9 bases lying between them. The CDR3 DNA reads as TGTGCCAGCAGCGTAGCTACGGATAACAATGAGCAGTTCTTC. Translating gives CASSVATDNNEQFF.

This chain joins TRBV20-1 and TRBJ1-2; 10 nucleotides agree with TRBD1. The ends lost 6 bases at V and 2 bases at J; junction bases unmatched: 6. This CDR3 contains 14 residues. Germline CDR1 is DFQATT and CDR2 is SNEGSKA (reference sequence). The CDR3 is CSARGQGENYGYTF. For the CDR3, the DNA is TGCAGTGCCCGAGGACAGGGGGAGAACTATGGCTACACCTTC.

This clonotype was seen a handful of times. The rearrangement links TRBV7-3 to TRBJ1-1; D is unclear. Germline V gene sequence: CDR1 SGHTA, CDR2 FQGTGA. V shed 2 bases and J shed 7 bases, with 11 bases lying between them. This CDR3 spans 13 amino acids. CDR3 sequence reads: CASSLVRESEAFF. The CDR3 DNA is TGTGCCAGCAGCTTAGTGAGGGAAAGTGAAGCTTTCTTT.

The genes are TRBV7-9 and TRBJ2-1; possible D gene TRBD2, 6 bases. Per the germline V gene, CDR1 is SEHNR and CDR2 is FQNEAQ (reference sequence). The CDR3 is made up of 13 amino acids. The V gene lost 8 bases and the J gene lost 7 bases, with 15 bases spanning the gap. Here the CDR3 reads CASLQSAGNEQFF. CDR3 DNA: TGTGCCAGCCTACAGAGCGCGGGGAATGAGCAGTTCTTC.

This clonotype was seen only a few times. The chain recombines TRBV5-1 with TRBJ2-2; 8 bases align to TRBD2. The CDR3 loop spans 17 amino acids. The germline V gene encodes CDR1 SGHRS and CDR2 YFSETQ. V was clipped by 0 bases and J by 6 bases; unmatched bases: 10. The CDR3 loop is CASSLAGQRGKAGELFF. In DNA, the CDR3 is TGCGCCAGCAGCTTGGCCGGCCAGCGGGGGAAGGCCGGGGAGCTGTTTTTT.

The rearrangement links TRBV7-9 to TRBJ1-2; 10 bases map to TRBD1. With V trimmed by 3 bases and J by 2 bases, 9 bases remained unmatched. Germline-derived CDR1 and CDR2 are SEHNR and FQNEAQ (reference sequence). The length of the CDR3 is 17 residues. The CDR3 DNA reads as TGTGCCAGCAGCTTGAATTCGCCGGGACAGGGGAACTATGGCTACACCTTC. Protein: CASSLNSPGQGNYGYTF.

The chain is built from TRBV4-3 and TRBJ1-1, with a possible D match to TRBD1 (5 bases). The germline gives CDR1 LGHNA, CDR2 YSLEER. This CDR3 region has 16 residues. V lost 3 bases and J 1 base, leaving 15 bases between the germline ends. CDR3 nucleotides: TGCGCCAGCAGCCAGGGGGACTACGGTGGGAACACTGAAGCTTTCTTT. As protein: CASSQGDYGGNTEAFF.

The gene calls are TRBV5-1 and TRBJ2-1; tentatively, D is TRBD2 (5 bases). With 0 bases removed from V and 9 bases from J, the gap between germline ends came to 13 bases. The CDR3 contains 14 residues. Germline-derived CDR1 and CDR2 are SGHRS and YFSETQ. The CDR3 nucleotides read TGCGCCAGCAGCTTGGACCGGGGTGGGAGTGAGCAGTTCTTC. It yields the protein CASSLDRGGSEQFF. The full variable domain, with the rest looked up from reference TRBV5-1 and TRBJ2-1, is KAGVTQTPRYLIKTRGQQVTLSCSPISGHRSVSWYQQTPGQGLQFLFEYFSETQRNKGNFPGRFSGRQFSNSRSEMNVSTLELGDSALYLCASSLDRGGSEQFFGPGTRLTVL.

This clonotype was seen more than once but under ten times. The V and J genes are TRBV7-3 and TRBJ2-7, with D perhaps matching TRBD1 (5 bases). The germline V gene encodes CDR1 SGHTA and CDR2 FQGTGA. Trimming removed 5 bases from V and 2 bases from J, with 7 bases in between. The CDR3 contains 12 residues. Here the CDR3 reads CASSRQPYEQYV. The CDR3 DNA reads as TGTGCCAGCAGCCGACAGCCCTACGAGCAGTACGTC.